This T cell receptor beta chain was found in a study of T cell changes during pregnancy in multiple sclerosis. Using immunoSEQ multiplex PCR, the repertoire was profiled, and TCRdb retains in-frame clones only, with some absent. The sample comprises some 51,000 clones, about 94% of which are singletons, and roughly 0.5% rests with the top ten. There are 14 residues in the CDR3. Between the trimmed V and J ends, which lost 2 bases and 8 bases, there was a span of 10 bases. In germline, CDR1 is KGHSH, CDR2 LQKENI. Here the sequenced sample was CD4+ T cells from peripheral blood mononuclear cells, taken in the first trimester of pregnancy. This receptor was identified in a female donor with multiple sclerosis, enrolled in a pregnancy study. This sequence joins TRBV18 and TRBJ1-6; tentative D call: TRBD1 (6 bases). CDR3 DNA sequence: TGTGCCAGCTCACCAGCACAGGGAGATTCACCCCTCCACTTT. Amino acid sequence: CASSPAQGDSPLHF.